A single sample gave rise to the 19 T cell receptor beta chains below, sequenced in a study of T cells in women clearing cervical HPV infection. Sequencing used immunoSEQ multiplex PCR; TCRdb keeps in-frame clones, though not all of them. This sample's table has some 50,000 clones. The sample comprised blood buffy coat. These receptor sequences come from a woman aged 18 to 75 with a cervical HPV16 infection that either progressed to CIN3+ or cleared (not recorded which).

Regarding this clone: The read finishes 3 residues shy of the CDR3 end, and the germline J gene is used to complete it. This chain connects TRBV7-3 to TRBJ2-3; D unresolved. This CDR3 spans 14 amino acids. V lost 3 bases to trimming and J lost 1 base, with 8 bases between them. Germline V gene lookup returns CDR1 SGHTA and CDR2 FQGTGA. CDR3 DNA, as far as it was read: TGTGCCAGCAGCTTTGGGCAGGGCACAGATACG. Amino acid sequence: CASSFGQGTDT. The whole CDR3 sequence reads CASSFGQGTDTQYF.

To note about this clone: The read terminates 3 residues ahead of where the CDR3 ends, so the germline J gene completes it. This chain joins TRBV20-1 and TRBJ1-1, with D possibly being TRBD1 (6 bases). The germline CDR1 and CDR2 sequences are DFQATT and SNEGSKA (reference sequence). The V and J ends lost 3 bases and 4 bases respectively, with 9 bases between them. The CDR3 consists of 12 residues. Partial CDR3 DNA: TGCAGTGCTAGTGCAGGGGTCACTGAA. This sequence encodes CSASAGVTE. The CDR3 as a whole reads CSASAGVTEAFF.

In the case of this clone: From the germline J gene comes the end of the CDR3, since the read stops 3 residues before it. This chain connects TRBV18 to TRBJ2-3; 10 bases match TRBD1. The CDR3 has 15 residues. Germline V lookup: CDR1 KGHSH, CDR2 LQKENI. The chain's CDR3 is CASSPEGTGEETQYF. CDR3 DNA (partial): TGTGCCAGCTCACCAGAGGGGACAGGGGAAGAGACG.

A word on this clone: The read is 3 residues too short to cover the CDR3 end, so that end is filled in from the germline J gene. V usage is TRBV20-1 and J usage is TRBJ2-1, with TRBD2 matching over 10 bases. This CDR3 spans 16 amino acids. Germline trimming cut 0 bases from V and 4 bases from J; bases unmatched to any gene: 6. Germline V gene lookup returns CDR1 DFQATT and CDR2 SNEGSKA (reference sequence). This CDR3 is CSARDPLAGEYNEQFF. CDR3 bases read: TGCAGTGCTAGAGATCCTCTAGCGGGGGAATACAATGAG.

Details on this clone: Read coverage stops 3 residues before the CDR3 terminus; the germline J gene supplies the remainder. The chain has TRBV18 and TRBJ2-2, with TRBD1 matching over 7 bases. CDR1 is KGHSH, CDR2 LQKENI, per germline. J lost 3 bases, V lost 10 bases, and 11 bases had no gene match. The CDR3 is 15 residues long. This CDR3 is CATRKGQRDTGELFF. The covered CDR3 bases are TGTGCCACCCGTAAGGGACAGCGAGACACCGGGGAG. The full variable domain, completed using reference TRBV18 and TRBJ2-2, is NAGVMQNPRHLVRRRGQEARLRCSPMKGHSHVYWYRQLPEEGLKFMVYLQKENIIDESGMPKERFSAEFPKEGPSILRIQQVVRGDSAAYFCATRKGQRDTGELFFGEGSRLTVL.

As for this clone: The read ends 3 residues shy of where the CDR3 ends; the end is completed using the germline J gene. This chain links TRBV20-1 with TRBJ2-1; 11 bases are a match to TRBD2. Trimming took 1 base from V and 7 from J; bases not matched to a gene: 9. Per germline, CDR1 DFQATT and CDR2 SNEGSKA (reference sequence). The CDR3 has 16 residues. This CDR3 reads CSARAQGLAGLNEQFF. Incomplete CDR3 DNA: TGCAGTGCTAGAGCCCAAGGACTAGCGGGCCTTAATGAG.

On this clone itself: Read sequence stops 3 residues before the CDR3 end, and the germline J gene provides the missing end. The chain employs TRBV5-1 and TRBJ1-1; TRBD1 agrees at 10 bases. Germline-derived CDR1 and CDR2 are SGHRS and YFSETQ. The CDR3 length is 14 residues. V shed 2 bases, J shed 4 bases, and the junction held 2 bases outside the gene matches. The sequenced part of the CDR3 DNA is TGCGCCAGCAGCTTAGACAGGGGGCTCACTGAA. Translation gives CASSLDRGLTE. The full CDR3 protein reads CASSLDRGLTEAFF.

As to this clone: The read stops 3 residues short of the end of the CDR3; the missing end is completed from the germline J gene. The chain recombines TRBV7-9 with TRBJ2-2; 8 bases line up with TRBD2. Germline V CDR1 and CDR2: SEHNR, FQNEAQ (reference sequence). The CDR3 length is 13 residues. The covered CDR3 bases are TGTGCCAGCAGCTTAGCGCGGGGGGCACCG. It encodes CASSLARGAP. The whole CDR3 sequence is CASSLARGAPLFF. Using reference TRBV7-9 and TRBJ2-2 for the parts outside the CDR3, the full variable domain is DTGVSQNPRHKITKRGQNVTFRCDPISEHNRLYWYRQTLGQGPEFLTYFQNEAQLEKSRLLSDRFSAERPKGSFSTLEIQRTEQGDSAMYLCASSLARGAPLFFGEGSRLTVL.

For this clone: The read falls 3 residues short of the CDR3 end, and the missing part is taken from the germline J gene. This rearrangement joins TRBV5-1 to TRBJ1-1; 7 nucleotides match TRBD1. The ends lost 2 bases at V and 4 bases at J; junction bases unmatched: 5. This CDR3 comprises 14 residues. CDR1 SGHRS and CDR2 YFSETQ come from the germline V gene. The CDR3 loop reads CASSFDREATEAFF. Incomplete CDR3 DNA: TGCGCCAGCAGCTTCGACAGGGAGGCCACTGAA. The complete variable domain, with remaining parts taken from reference TRBV5-1 and TRBJ1-1, reads KAGVTQTPRYLIKTRGQQVTLSCSPISGHRSVSWYQQTPGQGLQFLFEYFSETQRNKGNFPGRFSGRQFSNSRSEMNVSTLELGDSALYLCASSFDREATEAFFGQGTRLTVV.

Worth noting for this clone: The DNA ends 3 residues before the CDR3 does, and the rest of the CDR3 is filled in from the germline J gene. This chain links TRBV5-6 with TRBJ1-3, with 7 bases fitting TRBD1. The CDR3 runs to 15 residues. The junction had 4 bases not matched to a gene; V was cut back by 4 bases and J by 0 bases. From germline, CDR1 is SGHDT and CDR2 YYEEEE. CDR3 DNA, as far as it was read: TGTGCCAGCAGCCCGGGACAGTTCTCTGGAAACACC. The encoded protein is CASSPGQFSGNT. The whole CDR3 sequence is CASSPGQFSGNTIYF.

Notes on this clone: The read ends 3 residues early relative to the CDR3; the germline J gene fills the gap. The rearrangement joins TRBV19 to TRBJ1-2; TRBD1 aligns across 7 bases. This CDR3 is built from 13 residues. Germline V gives CDR1 LNHDA, CDR2 SQIVND (reference sequence). CDR3 DNA, as far as it was read: TGTGCCAGTGGGGCAGGGGGGTACAATGAC. Translation gives CASGAGGYND. The whole CDR3 reads CASGAGGYNDYTF.

Of note for this clone: The read stops 3 residues short of the end of the CDR3; the missing end is completed from the germline J gene. The chain employs TRBV19 and TRBJ1-4, with D perhaps matching TRBD1 (5 bases). Germline assignment: CDR1 LNHDA and CDR2 SQIVND (reference sequence). The CDR3 runs to 15 residues. The V and J ends lost 3 bases and 0 bases respectively, with 8 bases between them. The sequenced part of the CDR3 DNA is TGTGCCAGTAGTATGGGGGGAACAACTAATGAAAAA. The encoded protein is CASSMGGTTNEK. The entire CDR3 sequence reads CASSMGGTTNEKLFF.

Regarding this clone: The read halts 3 residues ahead of the CDR3 end, with the missing end drawn from the germline J gene. This chain joins TRBV10-1 and TRBJ2-7, with 10 nucleotides matching TRBD1. The V gene end was trimmed by 1 base and the J gene end by 6 bases; junction bases not matched to a gene: 3. Germline-derived CDR1 and CDR2 are WNHNN and SYGVQD (reference sequence). There are 14 residues in the CDR3. The CDR3 is CASSEWTGGTEQYF. Partial CDR3 DNA: TGCGCCAGCAGTGAGTGGACAGGGGGTACCGAG.

Points on this clone: The read terminates 3 residues ahead of where the CDR3 ends, so the germline J gene completes it. V gene TRBV20-1 combines with J gene TRBJ1-1; the match to TRBD1 covers 8 bases. The germline CDR1 and CDR2 sequences are DFQATT and SNEGSKA (reference sequence). J was trimmed by 3 bases and V by 6 bases; bases with no gene match: 6. This CDR3 comprises 13 residues. CDR3 sequence: CSARGQVDTEAFF. The CDR3 bases that were read are TGCAGTGCCCGGGGACAGGTAGACACTGAA.

Worth noting for this clone: The read terminates 3 residues before the CDR3 end, so the remaining end is supplied by the germline J gene. The chain uses TRBV3-1 (or the pseudogene TRBV3-2) and TRBJ2-5; D possibly corresponds to TRBD2 (5 bases). V was clipped by 8 bases and J by 2 bases, with 9 bases between them. There are 12 residues in the CDR3. Looked up from germline, CDR1 is LGHDT and CDR2 is YNNKEL (reference sequence). The CDR3 spells CASRRGQETQYF. Incomplete CDR3 DNA: TGTGCCAGCCGGAGAGGGCAAGAGACC.

About this clone itself: The read falls 3 residues short of the CDR3 end, and the missing part is taken from the germline J gene. The chain is built from TRBV12-3 or TRBV12-4 and TRBJ2-3, with 7 bases matching TRBD1. The trim removed 8 bases at V and 0 bases at J, leaving 11 bases unmatched. The CDR3 spans 16 residues. The CDR3: CASRTSRDSSTDTQYF. CDR3 bases read: TGTGCCAGCCGTACCTCCCGGGACAGTAGCACAGATACG.

In regard to this clone: The observed sequence ends 3 residues before the CDR3 terminus, with the missing tail filled in from the germline J gene. This chain connects TRBV6-1 to TRBJ2-2; a possible D gene is TRBD2 (6 bases). Germline lookup yields CDR1 MNHNS and CDR2 SASEGT. The CDR3 contains 12 residues. The CDR3 DNA, read in part, is TGTGCCAGCAGTGCCGGGACTGAAAAG. It encodes CASSAGTEK. The full CDR3 protein reads CASSAGTEKLFF.

Points on this clone: The sequenced fragment ends 3 residues before the CDR3 boundary, so the rest is inferred from the germline J gene. J is TRBJ2-4 and V is TRBV7-8; possible D gene TRBD2, 6 bases. The CDR3 covers 13 residues. Germline V gene lookup returns CDR1 SGHVS and CDR2 FQNEAQ. This CDR3 reads CASSLMYEEGQYF. The CDR3 bases that were read are TGTGCCAGCAGCTTAATGTACGAGGAGGGT.

The CDR3 DNA, read in part, is TGCAGTGCCCGATCAAAGGGGTTTCCCTATCAGCCC. The encoded protein is CSARSKGFPYQP. The full CDR3 is CSARSKGFPYQPQHF. V usage is TRBV20-1 and J usage is TRBJ1-5; possible D gene TRBD1, 5 bases. The read stops 3 residues short of the end of the CDR3; the missing end is completed from the germline J gene. In germline, CDR1 is DFQATT, CDR2 SNEGSKA (reference sequence). V lost 6 bases, J lost 5 bases, and 20 bases lay in between. The CDR3 sequence is 15 residues long.